The rows below give T cell receptor beta chains drawn from one sample of a study of blood T cell repertoires in COVID-19. The assay was immunoSEQ multiplex PCR, and TCRdb's table has in-frame clones only and misses some. Here the sample spans approximately 530,000 clones, roughly 89% being singletons. The sequenced sample consisted of peripheral blood. These receptors came from a woman aged 45-60 years with COVID-19, enrolled during active disease. CDR3s include the opening cysteine and the closing phenylalanine or tryptophan. Fields, in order: clone size, D gene, V gene, J gene, CDR3 protein, CDR3 DNA. A D gene is named only where the DNA matches it firmly. Clone size is given for some rows only: seen once, a few or many times, or a class if the clone is expanded.

once	TRBD1	TRBV10-1	TRBJ1-1	CASTTGGNTEAFF	TGCGCCAGCACGACAGGGGGGAACACTGAAGCTTTCTTT
-	-	TRBV12-2	TRBJ1-1	CASRLVLTRNTEAFF	TGTGCAAGTCGCTTAGTCCTCACTCGGAACACTGAAGCTTTCTTT
-	TRBD1	TRBV7-9	TRBJ1-4	CASSPSGATGEKLFF	TGTGCCAGCAGCCCCAGTGGGGCCACAGGGGAGAAACTGTTTTTT
-	TRBD1	TRBV18	TRBJ2-2	CASSPRDRGAGELFF	TGTGCCAGCTCACCACGGGACAGGGGTGCCGGGGAGCTGTTTTTT
few	-	TRBV4-1	TRBJ1-5	CASSQDRVAGGQHF	TGCGCCAGCAGCCAAGATCGGGTCGCCGGAGGCCAGCATTTT
-	TRBD1	TRBV6-6	TRBJ1-1	CASSSSGTGNNTEAFF	TGTGCCAGCAGTTCGTCCGGGACAGGGAATAACACTGAAGCTTTCTTT
-	-	TRBV12-3/TRBV12-4	TRBJ1-3	CASSPLRNTIYF	TGTGCCAGCAGCCCTCTAAGAAACACCATATATTTT
once	-	TRBV19	TRBJ1-6	CASSIYQGGNSPLHF	TGTGCCAGTAGTATATATCAGGGAGGGAATTCACCCCTCCACTTT
-	-	TRBV12-3/TRBV12-4	TRBJ1-1	CASSGGDNTEAFF	TGTGCCAGCAGTGGAGGGGACAACACTGAAGCTTTCTTT
once	-	TRBV28	TRBJ2-6	CASNSGANVLTF	TGTGCCAGCAATAGTGGGGCCAACGTCCTGACTTTC
-	TRBD2	TRBV4-1	TRBJ2-5	CASSRGLAGMQETQYF	TGCGCCAGCAGCCGCGGACTAGCGGGGATGCAAGAGACCCAGTACTTC
-	-	TRBV5-6	TRBJ2-1	CASSLGIGQRYNEQFF	TGTGCCAGCAGCCTGGGTATTGGACAGCGCTACAATGAGCAGTTCTTC
few	-	TRBV6-1	TRBJ2-7	CASSEAAGPGDEQYF	TGTGCCAGCAGTGAAGCGGCGGGGCCGGGGGACGAGCAGTACTTC
-	-	TRBV19	TRBJ1-5	CASSTGAKQPQHF	TGTGCCAGTAGTACCGGAGCTAAGCAGCCCCAGCATTTT
-	TRBD2	TRBV20-1	TRBJ2-3	CSASLQTSGHTDTQYF	TGCAGTGCTAGTCTCCAGACTAGCGGCCACACAGATACGCAGTATTTT
-	-	TRBV6-5	TRBJ1-1	CASSYRDTEAFF	TGTGCCAGCAGTTACCGAGACACTGAAGCTTTCTTT
once	-	TRBV18	TRBJ1-1	CASSPPDTENTEAFF	TGTGCCAGCTCACCCCCGGACACAGAAAACACTGAAGCTTTCTTT
-	-	TRBV30	TRBJ1-3	CAWSAEDYSGNTIYF	TGTGCCTGGAGTGCGGAGGACTACTCTGGAAACACCATATATTTT
-	TRBD1	TRBV5-1	TRBJ2-7	CASSLIQGANEQYF	TGCGCCAGCAGCTTAATTCAGGGGGCTAACGAGCAGTACTTC
-	TRBD1	TRBV19	TRBJ1-1	CASSPAGDRGNTEAFF	TGTGCCAGTAGTCCCGCGGGGGACAGGGGGAACACTGAAGCTTTCTTT
-	TRBD1	TRBV5-1	TRBJ1-1	CASSWTGGNTEAFF	TGCGCCAGCAGCTGGACAGGGGGAAACACTGAAGCTTTCTTT
-	-	TRBV9	TRBJ1-1	CASSVQMRGTEAFF	TGTGCCAGCAGCGTGCAAATGCGGGGCACTGAAGCTTTCTTT
-	-	TRBV7-6	TRBJ1-6	CASTQDSSYNSPLHF	TGTGCCAGCACCCAAGACAGCTCCTATAATTCACCCCTCCACTTT
-	-	TRBV4-1	TRBJ1-5	CASSQDWNRADQPQHF	TGCGCCAGCAGCCAAGATTGGAACAGGGCCGATCAGCCCCAGCATTTT
-	-	TRBV5-1	TRBJ2-3	CASSRRGALTDTQYF	TGCGCCAGCAGCCGTCGGGGGGCGCTCACAGATACGCAGTATTTT
-	-	TRBV15	TRBJ2-3	CATSRDVLGATDTQYF	TGTGCCACCAGCAGGGACGTGCTAGGGGCGACAGATACGCAGTATTTT